These 13 T cell receptor beta chains were sequenced from one sample in a study of CD8 T cells in Susac syndrome. RNA was extracted with the RNeasy kit, and a quantity of about 0.45 to 1 ug was reverse transcribed using random hexamers. A single record per CDR3 protein comes from TCRdb applying MiXCR to the immunoSEQ multiplex PCR reads. The sample has some 400,000 distinct CDR3 sequences; approximately 89% are singletons. What was sequenced was CD8+ T cells from PBMCs. The receptor source for this set is a human donor with multiple sclerosis.

This clonotype was picked up one time. The rearrangement links TRBV5-1 to TRBJ2-2, with unresolved D. The CDR3 totals 15 residues. V shed 0 bases and J shed 6 bases, with 12 bases lying between them. The germline CDR1 and CDR2 sequences are SGHRS and YFSETQ. CDR3 in amino acids: CASSLGLDEPGELFF. The CDR3 coding sequence is TGCGCCAGCAGCTTGGGTCTAGATGAGCCCGGGGAGCTGTTTTTT.

In its sample, this clonotype was seen a few times. The rearrangement uses TRBV27 and TRBJ1-1; D ambiguous. The CDR3 sequence is 12 residues long. V lost 6 bases and J lost 4, with 9 bases in between. Germline values: CDR1 MNHEY, CDR2 SMNVEV (reference sequence). CDR3 protein: CASSSEGTEAFF. The CDR3 DNA reads TGTGCCAGCAGCTCAGAGGGCACTGAAGCTTTCTTT.

V usage is TRBV19 and J usage is TRBJ1-5; D is uncertain. CDR1 and CDR2 from the germline V gene are LNHDA and SQIVND (reference sequence). The V end lost 6 bases, the J end lost 0 bases, and 15 bases lay between the germline ends. The CDR3 consists of 16 residues. CDR3 residues: CASRGSADYSNQPQHF. The CDR3 DNA follows: TGTGCCAGTAGAGGGTCGGCAGACTATAGCAATCAGCCCCAGCATTTT.

The gene calls are TRBV5-6 and TRBJ2-1; 7 bases match TRBD2. The CDR3 loop spans 15 amino acids. V trimming: 3 bases; J trimming: 6 bases; junction bases outside the gene matches: 9. CDR1 and CDR2 (germline): SGHDT, YYEEEE. The CDR3 sequence is CASSSGRWGGNEQFF. The DNA for the CDR3 is TGTGCCAGCAGCTCCGGCAGGTGGGGGGGCAATGAGCAGTTCTTC.

J is TRBJ2-3 and V is TRBV5-4, with 10 bases aligning to TRBD1. The length of the CDR3 is 14 residues. Germline values: CDR1 SGHNT, CDR2 YYREEE (reference sequence). V lost 4 bases, J lost 6 bases, and 5 bases stayed unmatched. For the CDR3, the DNA is TGTGCCAGCAGCGGACCGGGACAGGGGGATACGCAGTATTTT. It specifies CASSGPGQGDTQYF.

The chain has TRBV4-1 and TRBJ2-5, with no clear D. Trimming pared 1 base from V and 5 bases from J, leaving 5 bases between. CDR3 length: 12 residues. Germline V CDR1 and CDR2: MGHRA, YSYEKL. CDR3 protein: CASSQGWETQYF. For the CDR3, the DNA is TGCGCCAGCAGCCAAGGTTGGGAGACCCAGTACTTC.

This chain uses TRBV12-3 or TRBV12-4 with TRBJ2-3; TRBD2 matches 15 bases. CDR3 length: 17 amino acids. With V trimmed by 2 bases and J by 8 bases, 8 bases remained unmatched. CDR3 protein: CASSLPGLAGGGGTQYF. As DNA, the CDR3 is TGTGCCAGCAGTTTACCCGGACTAGCGGGAGGGGGAGGTACGCAGTATTTT.

The rearrangement joins TRBV28 to TRBJ1-4; D is unclear. In germline, CDR1 is MDHEN, CDR2 SYDVKM. The V end was cut by 3 bases, the J end by 5 bases, with 16 bases between. The CDR3 has 16 residues. The CDR3 DNA sequence: TGTGCCAGCAGTTTTTTCCTGCGACTCCGGAATGAAAAACTGTTTTTT. It codes for CASSFFLRLRNEKLFF.

This chain links TRBV12-3 or TRBV12-4 with TRBJ2-7; D remains ambiguous. The CDR3 totals 16 residues. Trimming removed 2 bases from V and 0 bases from J, with 14 bases in between. The CDR3 region is CASSLRARNSSYEQYF. CDR3 bases: TGTGCCAGCAGTTTACGGGCACGGAACAGCTCCTACGAGCAGTACTTC.

This chain connects TRBV27 to TRBJ2-1; 8 bases are shared with TRBD2. CDR1 MNHEY and CDR2 SMNVEV come from the germline V gene (reference sequence). After removal of 1 base from V and 7 bases from J, the junction contained 15 bases not matched to a gene. The CDR3 sequence is 18 residues long. The CDR3 DNA sequence: TGTGCCAGCAGTTTATGGTCCAGCGGGAGTGGGTCCGGGAATGAGCAGTTCTTC. It codes for CASSLWSSGSGSGNEQFF.

The rearrangement links TRBV15 to TRBJ1-5; D unclear. V was trimmed by 0 bases and J by 4 bases, leaving 10 bases between them. CDR3 size: 15 residues. Germline V CDR1 and CDR2: LNHNV, YYDKDF (reference sequence). The CDR3 loop reads CATSRERVGNQPQHF. In DNA form, the CDR3 reads TGTGCCACCAGCAGAGAAAGGGTGGGGAATCAGCCCCAGCATTTT.

The rearrangement joins TRBV20-1 to TRBJ2-1; D is unresolved. The CDR3 consists of 12 residues. The V and J ends lost 4 bases and 0 bases respectively, with 4 bases between them. In germline, CDR1 is DFQATT, CDR2 SNEGSKA (reference sequence). The CDR3 region is CSAMASYNEQFF. CDR3 nucleotides: TGCAGTGCTATGGCCTCCTACAATGAGCAGTTCTTC.

This chain links TRBV7-6 with TRBJ2-1; no definite D call. This CDR3 spans 11 amino acids. V shed 5 bases and J shed 10 bases, with 9 bases lying between them. Germline CDR1 and CDR2: SGHVS and FNYEAQ. In DNA form, the CDR3 reads TGTGCCAGCAGCAATAACTGGGAGCAGTTCTTC. Protein sequence: CASSNNWEQFF.